The 4 T cell receptor beta chains below all came from one sample that was sequenced in a study of cytomegalovirus exposure and HLA in healthy donors. Amplification used 60 Vbeta primers and 13 Jbeta primers. Here immunoSEQ multiplex PCR was the method, and the copy in TCRdb shows in-frame clones only, minus some. Of around 130,000 clones listed, around 80% were seen once; the top ten hold about 5.3%. The sample taken for sequencing was PBMCs. Every receptor here comes from a man aged 30 to 45 in good health and CMV-seronegative.

V usage is TRBV6-1 and J usage is TRBJ2-3; 10 nucleotides match TRBD2. V lost 1 base to trimming and J lost 2 bases; unmatched junction nucleotides: 15. Germline-derived CDR1 and CDR2 are MNHNS and SASEGT. This CDR3 spans 20 amino acids. The CDR3: CASSEVGWTTLAGATDTQYF. The CDR3 DNA reads as TGTGCCAGCAGTGAAGTCGGATGGACAACCCTAGCGGGAGCCACAGATACGCAGTATTTT.

The chain recombines TRBV18 with TRBJ1-4, with a tentative D call TRBD1 (6 bases). The CDR3 length is 15 residues. Germline CDR1 is KGHSH and CDR2 is LQKENI. Trimming removed 0 bases from V and 6 bases from J, with 11 bases in between. The CDR3 DNA sequence: TGTGCCAGCTCACCACCGAGCCAGGGGCATGAAAAACTGTTTTTT. This encodes CASSPPSQGHEKLFF.

This clone was seen more than once but under ten times. This sequence joins TRBV28 and TRBJ1-3; D gene ambiguous. Germline V gene lookup returns CDR1 MDHEN and CDR2 SYDVKM. Between the trimmed V and J ends, which lost 5 bases and 0 bases, there was a span of 8 bases. This CDR3 is built from 14 residues. As DNA, the CDR3 is TGTGCCAGCAGTAACTGGGCCTCTGGAAACACCATATATTTT. Translated: CASSNWASGNTIYF.

The chain recombines TRBV18 with TRBJ1-4; possibly TRBD1 for D (6 bases). V lost 4 bases and J 3 bases, leaving 12 bases between the germline ends. The CDR3 is 15 residues long. Germline CDR1 and CDR2: KGHSH and LQKENI. For the CDR3, the DNA is TGTGCCAGCTCACTACTAGGGGGTTCTAATGAAAAACTGTTTTTT. It codes for CASSLLGGSNEKLFF.